This T cell receptor (beta chain) was observed in a study of blood T cell repertoires in COVID-19. The wider study: PBMCs, B-cell-depleted T cells, or T cells were the source of the cDNA or gDNA that made up the material.

The method was immunoSEQ multiplex PCR; TCRdb's version includes in-frame clones alone and lacks a portion of them. The data contain about 200,000 clones, 70% to 90% of them seen just once; the ten biggest clones take up around 8%. This clone has at least ten counts. This study enrolled people aged about 18 to 100 from about 26 US geographic areas. Germline assignment: CDR1 MNHEY and CDR2 SMNVEV (reference sequence). The CDR3 runs 17 residues. Between the trimmed V and J ends, which lost 5 bases and 1 base, there was a span of 17 bases. The sequence came from a woman between 18 and 29 years old who had recovered from COVID-19. The rearrangement links TRBV27 to TRBJ1-4; D perhaps matches TRBD1 (5 bases). The sequenced material came from PBMCs or T cells enriched from blood (not recorded which). CDR3: CASSPFRVFETNEKLFF. The CDR3 DNA reads TGTGCCAGCAGTCCGTTCAGGGTTTTCGAAACTAATGAAAAACTGTTTTTT.